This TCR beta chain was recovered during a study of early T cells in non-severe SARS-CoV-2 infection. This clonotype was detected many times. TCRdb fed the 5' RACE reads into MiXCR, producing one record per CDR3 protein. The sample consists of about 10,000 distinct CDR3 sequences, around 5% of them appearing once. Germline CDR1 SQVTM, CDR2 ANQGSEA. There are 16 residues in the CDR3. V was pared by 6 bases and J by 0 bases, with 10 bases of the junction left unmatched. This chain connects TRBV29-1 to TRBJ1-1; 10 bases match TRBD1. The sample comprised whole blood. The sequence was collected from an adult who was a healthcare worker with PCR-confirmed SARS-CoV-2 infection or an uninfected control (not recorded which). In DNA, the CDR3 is TGCAGCGTCTCCGGGACAGGGGAGATTTTGAACACTGAAGCTTTCTTT. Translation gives CSVSGTGEILNTEAFF.